This TCR beta chain was obtained from a study of OX40 agonist ivuxolimab in advanced cancers. The CDR3 extends over 13 amino acids. V lost 3 bases and J 2 bases, leaving 7 bases between the germline ends. CDR1 and CDR2 (germline): LNHNV, YYDKDF (reference sequence). The table came from immunoSEQ multiplex PCR; TCRdb's copy has only in-frame clones and leaves some out. The sample has tens of thousands of clones, more than 70% seen once. Sample: CD4+ or CD8+ T cells sorted from blood, taken in a trial of the OX40 agonist ivuxolimab. This TCR derives from an adult with an advanced solid tumor such as melanoma, head and neck, liver or kidney cancer. The gene calls are TRBV15 and TRBJ1-2; no clear D. The CDR3 nucleotides are TGTGCCACCAGCAGTTCCGGGAACTATGGCTACACCTTC. This encodes CATSSSGNYGYTF.